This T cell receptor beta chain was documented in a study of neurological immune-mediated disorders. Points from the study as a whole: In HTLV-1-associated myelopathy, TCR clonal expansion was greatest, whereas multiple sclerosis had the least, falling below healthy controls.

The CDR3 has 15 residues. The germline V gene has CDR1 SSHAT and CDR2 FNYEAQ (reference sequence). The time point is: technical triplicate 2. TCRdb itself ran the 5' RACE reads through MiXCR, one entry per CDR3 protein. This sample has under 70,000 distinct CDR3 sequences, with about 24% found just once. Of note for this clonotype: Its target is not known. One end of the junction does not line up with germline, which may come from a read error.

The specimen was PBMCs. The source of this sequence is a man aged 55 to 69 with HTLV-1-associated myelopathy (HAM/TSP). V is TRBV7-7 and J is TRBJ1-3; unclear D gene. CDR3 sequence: CASSLSLNSGNTIYF. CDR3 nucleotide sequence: TGTGCTAGCAGCTTGAGCCTCAACTCTGGAAACACCATATATTTT. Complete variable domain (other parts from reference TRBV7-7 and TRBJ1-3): GAGVSQSPRYKVTKRGQDVTLRCDPISSHATLYWYQQALGQGPEFLTYFNYEAQPDKSGLPSDRFSAERPEGSISTLTIQRTEQRDSAMYRCASSLSLNSGNTIYFGEGSWLTVV.